Following are 2 T cell receptor beta chains from one sample sequenced in a study of regulatory T cells in long-lasting Graves disease. The time point is: newly diagnosed GD, antithyroid drugs for less than 3 months. PBMC-extracted RNA yielded the TCR library. Combining iRepertoire HTBI primers with Arm-PCR of CDR3 regions, the authors built TCR beta libraries. MiXCR was run by TCRdb on the multiplex PCR reads, yielding one entry per CDR3 protein. The sample shows fewer than 350,000 distinct CDR3 sequences, under 20% of them seen only once. This material consisted of peripheral blood mononuclear cells (PBMCs), taken at new diagnosis, from a patient treated with antithyroid drugs. These receptor sequences come from a female donor with Graves disease.

This clonotype was detected many times. The J gene is TRBJ1-6, the V gene TRBV18; D remains unclear. V lost 2 bases, J lost 7 bases, and 9 bases lay in between. The germline V gene encodes CDR1 KGHSH and CDR2 LQKENI. CDR3 size: 14 residues. CDR3 sequence (DNA): TGTGCCAGCTCACCAAAGGGTAACAATTCACCCCTCCACTTT. Translation gives CASSPKGNNSPLHF.

Ten or more counts support this clonotype. In DNA, the CDR3 is TGTGCCAGCAGCTCCCAAGGGGCTAGCGGGAGGATTAAGCGGGGCACAGATACGCAGTATTTT. Its translation: CASSSQGASGRIKRGTDTQYF. This chain links TRBV14 with TRBJ2-3, with 11 nucleotides matching TRBD2. In germline, CDR1 is SGHDN, CDR2 FVKESK. This CDR3 contains 21 residues. V dropped 5 bases and J dropped 1; count of bases not matched to a gene: 20.